This entry concerns a single T cell receptor beta chain. The data were obtained in a study of T cell changes during pregnancy in multiple sclerosis. V shed 2 bases and J shed 6 bases, with 13 bases lying between them. The germline V gene has CDR1 MNHEY and CDR2 SVGAGI. The CDR3 runs 14 residues. TCRdb keeps only in-frame clones here, not all; method: immunoSEQ multiplex PCR. The profile shows around 20,000 clones, around 81% of them singletons. The chain links TRBV6-5 to TRBJ1-2; perhaps TRBD1 as D (5 bases). This clonotype was sampled from a female donor in good health, enrolled as a control in a pregnancy study. The sample was CD8+ T cells from peripheral blood mononuclear cells, taken in the first trimester of pregnancy. This CDR3 reads CASSYQGSKNGYTF. Written as DNA, the CDR3 is TGTGCCAGCAGTTACCAGGGAAGTAAGAATGGCTACACCTTC.